The source of this TCR beta chain is a study of CD8+CD57+ T cells in acquired aplastic anemia. At the level of the study: The sorted CD4+ and CD8+ cells yielded an average roughly 3 ug of DNA.

Patients selected for sequencing had displayed CD8+CD57+ cell expansion by flow cytometry. The patients all had a severe acquired aplastic anemia diagnosis. The template used for profiling TCR beta VDJ and CDR3 was genomic DNA. Via MiXCR, TCRdb re-called the reads, giving one row per CDR3 protein. This table holds roughly 160,000 distinct CDR3 sequences, around 75% found once. As regards this clonotype: Its antigen is not identified.

Germline loops: CDR1 DFQATT, CDR2 SNEGSKA (reference sequence). This CDR3 comprises 14 residues. V was clipped by 1 base and J by 6 bases, with 14 bases between them. Study results and caveats: Levels of CD8+ Simpson's diversity were not significantly distinct in patients versus controls. Patients and controls shared roughly 31 CD8+ CDR3 sequences, highly expressed in patients.

This TCR derives from a human donor with aplastic anemia. The chain recombines TRBV20-1 with TRBJ2-3; D unresolved. Sequencing input: sorted CD4+, CD8+, or CD8+CD57+ T cells (not recorded which) from PBMCs. CDR3 sequence reads: CSARGLLVLDTQYF. Written as DNA, the CDR3 is TGCAGTGCTAGAGGTTTGCTAGTATTGGATACGCAGTATTTT.